This record covers a single T cell receptor beta chain. The entry originates in a study of CD8 T cells in Susac syndrome. Germline CDR1 DFQATT, CDR2 SNEGSKA (reference sequence). V gave up 6 bases and J gave up 1 base, with 15 bases separating them. The CDR3 extends over 14 amino acids. Reverse transcription of about 0.45 to 1 ug RNA was carried out with random hexamers. TCRdb reprocessed the immunoSEQ multiplex PCR reads with MiXCR, giving one entry per CDR3 protein. This table holds over 150,000 distinct CDR3 sequences, 95% to 97% found once. The receptor comes from a human donor with Susac syndrome. V and J are TRBV20-1 and TRBJ2-5; D unresolved. Sample: CD4+ T cells from PBMCs. This CDR3 reads CSANVYNLQETQYF. The CDR3 nucleotides read TGCAGTGCGAACGTCTATAACCTCCAAGAGACCCAGTACTTC.